This T cell receptor (beta chain) was sequenced during a study of follicular helper T cells after annual influenza vaccination. V gave up 5 bases and J gave up 1 base; unmatched junction bases: 2. CDR3 size: 17 residues. Germline CDR1 SEHNR, CDR2 FQNEAQ (reference sequence). This sample's time point: 2014-2015 season, pre-vaccination. The assay was immunoSEQ multiplex PCR, and TCRdb's table has in-frame clones only and misses some. The sample shows 7,500 to 9,500 clones, around 82% of them seen only once. This material consisted of CXCR5+ CD38- circulating T follicular helper cells from blood, taken on the day of influenza vaccination. As to subset: circulating Tfh, non-naive CD4+CXCR5+PD-1+ (ICOS+CD38+ or ICOS-CD38-). The sequence derives from an adult who received the influenza vaccine. The J gene is TRBJ2-2, the V gene TRBV7-9, with 15 bases matching TRBD2. The CDR3 protein is CASSPGLAGGNTGELFF. CDR3 bases: TGTGCCAGCAGCCCGGGACTAGCGGGGGGGAACACCGGGGAGCTGTTTTTT.